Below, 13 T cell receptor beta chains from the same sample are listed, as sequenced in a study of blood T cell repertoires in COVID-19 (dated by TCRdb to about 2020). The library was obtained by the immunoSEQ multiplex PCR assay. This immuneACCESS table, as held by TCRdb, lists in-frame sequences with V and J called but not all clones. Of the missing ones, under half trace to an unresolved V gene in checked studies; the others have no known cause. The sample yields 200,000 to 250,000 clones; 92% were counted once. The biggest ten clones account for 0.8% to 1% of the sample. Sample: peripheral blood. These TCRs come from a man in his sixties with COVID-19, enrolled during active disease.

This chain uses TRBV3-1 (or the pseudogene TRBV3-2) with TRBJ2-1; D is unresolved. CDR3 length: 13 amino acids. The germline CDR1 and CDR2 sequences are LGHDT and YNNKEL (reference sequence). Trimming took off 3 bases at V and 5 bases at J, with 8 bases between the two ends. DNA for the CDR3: TGTGCCAGCAGCCACCTAATTAACAATGAGCAGTTCTTC. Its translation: CASSHLINNEQFF.

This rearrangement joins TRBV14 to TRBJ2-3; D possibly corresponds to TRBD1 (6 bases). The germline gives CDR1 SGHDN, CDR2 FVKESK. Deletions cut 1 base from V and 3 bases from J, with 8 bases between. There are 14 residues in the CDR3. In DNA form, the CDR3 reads TGTGCCAGCAGCCAAGGAGGGGGTACAGATACGCAGTATTTT. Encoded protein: CASSQGGGTDTQYF.

CDR3 sequence: CASAQQGTDTGELFF. The CDR3 bases are TGTGCCAGCGCACAACAGGGAACGGACACCGGGGAGCTGTTTTTT. The chain joins TRBV18 to TRBJ2-2; weak D call: TRBD1 (6 bases). The V gene lost 8 bases and the J gene lost 3 bases, with 16 bases spanning the gap. In germline, CDR1 is KGHSH, CDR2 LQKENI. The CDR3 runs 15 residues. Based on the CDR3 plus reference TRBV18 and TRBJ2-2, the full variable domain is NAGVMQNPRHLVRRRGQEARLRCSPMKGHSHVYWYRQLPEEGLKFMVYLQKENIIDESGMPKERFSAEFPKEGPSILRIQQVVRGDSAAYFCASAQQGTDTGELFFGEGSRLTVL.

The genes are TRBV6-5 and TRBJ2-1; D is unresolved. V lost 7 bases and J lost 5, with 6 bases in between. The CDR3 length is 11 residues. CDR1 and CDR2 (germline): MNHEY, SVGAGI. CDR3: CASTLHNEQFF. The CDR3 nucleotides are TGTGCCAGCACCCTCCACAATGAGCAGTTCTTC.

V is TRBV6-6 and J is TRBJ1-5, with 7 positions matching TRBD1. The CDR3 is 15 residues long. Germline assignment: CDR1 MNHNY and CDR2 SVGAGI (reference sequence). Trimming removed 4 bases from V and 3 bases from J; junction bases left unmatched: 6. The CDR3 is CASSSNRGLNQPQHF. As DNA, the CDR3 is TGTGCCAGCAGTTCGAACAGGGGACTCAATCAGCCCCAGCATTTT.

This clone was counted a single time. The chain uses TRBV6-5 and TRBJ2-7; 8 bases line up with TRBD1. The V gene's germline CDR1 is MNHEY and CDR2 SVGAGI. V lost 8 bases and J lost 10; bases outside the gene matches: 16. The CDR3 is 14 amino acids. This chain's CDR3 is CASHLSGTGLPQYF. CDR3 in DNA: TGTGCCAGCCATCTCTCCGGGACAGGCCTCCCTCAGTACTTC.

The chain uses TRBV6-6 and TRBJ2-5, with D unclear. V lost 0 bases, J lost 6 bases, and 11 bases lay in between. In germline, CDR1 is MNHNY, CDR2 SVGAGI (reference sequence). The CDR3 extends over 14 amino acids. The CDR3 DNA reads TGTGCCAGCAGTTACTCAGCAGGCTTACAGACCCAGTACTTC. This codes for CASSYSAGLQTQYF.

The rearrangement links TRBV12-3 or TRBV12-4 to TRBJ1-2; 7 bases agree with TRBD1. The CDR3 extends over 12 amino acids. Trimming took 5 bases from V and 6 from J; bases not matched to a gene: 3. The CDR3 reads CASSTGVDGYTF. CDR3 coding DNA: TGTGCCAGCAGTACAGGGGTAGATGGCTACACCTTC.

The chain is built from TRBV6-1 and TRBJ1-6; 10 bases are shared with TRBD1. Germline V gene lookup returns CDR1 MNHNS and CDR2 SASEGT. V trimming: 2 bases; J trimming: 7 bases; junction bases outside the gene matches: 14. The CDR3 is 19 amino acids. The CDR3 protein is CASSEQARQGAVPNSPLHF. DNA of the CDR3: TGTGCCAGCAGTGAACAAGCTAGACAGGGGGCTGTACCGAATTCACCCCTCCACTTT.

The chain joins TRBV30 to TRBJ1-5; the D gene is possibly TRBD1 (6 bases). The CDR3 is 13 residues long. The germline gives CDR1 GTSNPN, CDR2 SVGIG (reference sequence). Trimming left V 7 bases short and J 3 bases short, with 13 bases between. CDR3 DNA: TGTGCCTCCTCACAGGGTCTCAATCAGCCCCAGCATTTT. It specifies CASSQGLNQPQHF.

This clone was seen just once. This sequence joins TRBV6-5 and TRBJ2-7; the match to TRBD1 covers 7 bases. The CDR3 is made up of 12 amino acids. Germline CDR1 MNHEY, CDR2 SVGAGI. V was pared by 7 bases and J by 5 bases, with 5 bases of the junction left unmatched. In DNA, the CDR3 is TGTGCCAGCAAGACCCAGGGGGACGAGCAGTACTTC. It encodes CASKTQGDEQYF.

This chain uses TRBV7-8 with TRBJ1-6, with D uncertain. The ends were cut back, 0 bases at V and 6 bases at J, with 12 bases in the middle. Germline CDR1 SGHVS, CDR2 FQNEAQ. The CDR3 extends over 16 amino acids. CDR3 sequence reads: CASSLAISNSNSPLHF. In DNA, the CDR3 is TGTGCCAGCAGCTTAGCGATCAGTAATTCTAATTCACCCCTCCACTTT. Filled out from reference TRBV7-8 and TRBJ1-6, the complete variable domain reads GAGVSQSPRYKVAKRGQDVALRCDPISGHVSLFWYQQALGQGPEFLTYFQNEAQLDKSGLPSDRFFAERPEGSVSTLKIQRTQQEDSAVYLCASSLAISNSNSPLHFGNGTRLTVT.

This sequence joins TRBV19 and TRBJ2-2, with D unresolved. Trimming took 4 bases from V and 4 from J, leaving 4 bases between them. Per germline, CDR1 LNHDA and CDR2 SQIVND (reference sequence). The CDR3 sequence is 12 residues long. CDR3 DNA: TGTGCCAGTAGTACAGTCACCGGGGAGCTGTTTTTT. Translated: CASSTVTGELFF.